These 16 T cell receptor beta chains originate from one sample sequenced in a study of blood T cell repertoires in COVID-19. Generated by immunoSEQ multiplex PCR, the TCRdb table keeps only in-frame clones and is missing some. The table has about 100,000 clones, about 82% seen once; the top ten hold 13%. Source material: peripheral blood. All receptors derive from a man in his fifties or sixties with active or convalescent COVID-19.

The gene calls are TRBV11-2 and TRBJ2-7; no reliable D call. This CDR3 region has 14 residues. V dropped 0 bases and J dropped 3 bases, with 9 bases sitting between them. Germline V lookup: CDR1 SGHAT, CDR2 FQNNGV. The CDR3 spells CASSLDPVRYEQYF. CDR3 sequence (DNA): TGTGCCAGCAGCTTAGATCCCGTCCGCTACGAGCAGTACTTC. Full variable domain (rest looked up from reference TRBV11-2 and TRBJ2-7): EAGVAQSPRYKIIEKRQSVAFWCNPISGHATLYWYQQILGQGPKLLIQFQNNGVVDDSQLPKDRFSAERLKGVDSTLKIQPAKLEDSAVYLCASSLDPVRYEQYFGPGTRLTVT.

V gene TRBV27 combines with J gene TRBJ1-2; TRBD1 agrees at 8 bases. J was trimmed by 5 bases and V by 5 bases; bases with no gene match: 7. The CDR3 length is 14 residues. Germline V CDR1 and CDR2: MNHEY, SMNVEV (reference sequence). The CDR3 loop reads CASSPTTGEYGYTF. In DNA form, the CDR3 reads TGTGCCAGCAGTCCCACGACAGGGGAGTATGGCTACACCTTC.

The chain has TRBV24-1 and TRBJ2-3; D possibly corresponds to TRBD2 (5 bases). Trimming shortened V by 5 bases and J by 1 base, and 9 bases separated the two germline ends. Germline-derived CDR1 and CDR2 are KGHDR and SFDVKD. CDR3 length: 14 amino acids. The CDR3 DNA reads TGTGCCACCAGTGTCAGCGGTGGCACAGATACGCAGTATTTT. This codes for CATSVSGGTDTQYF.

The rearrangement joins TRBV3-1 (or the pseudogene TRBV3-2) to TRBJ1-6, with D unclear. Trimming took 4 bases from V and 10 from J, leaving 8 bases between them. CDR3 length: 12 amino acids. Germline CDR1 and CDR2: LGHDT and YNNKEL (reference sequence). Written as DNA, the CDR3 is TGTGCCAGCAGCCCAGGTGGGTCACCCCTCCACTTT. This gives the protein CASSPGGSPLHF.

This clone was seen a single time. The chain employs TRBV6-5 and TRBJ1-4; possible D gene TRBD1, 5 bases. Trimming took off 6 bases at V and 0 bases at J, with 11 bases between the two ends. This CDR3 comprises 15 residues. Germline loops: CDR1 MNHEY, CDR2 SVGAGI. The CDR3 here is CASSRSGSTNEKLFF. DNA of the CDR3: TGTGCCAGCAGCCGATCAGGGTCAACTAATGAAAAACTGTTTTTT.

The CDR3 loop reads CASSQRGSSYEQYF. The CDR3 DNA sequence: TGTGCCAGCAGCCAACGGGGGAGCTCCTACGAGCAGTACTTC. This rearrangement joins TRBV5-5 to TRBJ2-7; perhaps TRBD2 as D (6 bases). The V and J ends lost 4 bases and 0 bases respectively, with 11 bases between them. Germline CDR1 and CDR2: SGHKS and YYEKEE (reference sequence). This CDR3 contains 14 residues.

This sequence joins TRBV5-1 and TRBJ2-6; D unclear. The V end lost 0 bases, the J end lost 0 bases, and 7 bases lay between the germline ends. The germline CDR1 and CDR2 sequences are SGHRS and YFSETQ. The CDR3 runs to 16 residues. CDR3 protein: CASSLGYDSGANVLTF. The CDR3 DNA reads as TGCGCCAGCAGCTTGGGCTATGACTCTGGGGCCAACGTCCTGACTTTC.

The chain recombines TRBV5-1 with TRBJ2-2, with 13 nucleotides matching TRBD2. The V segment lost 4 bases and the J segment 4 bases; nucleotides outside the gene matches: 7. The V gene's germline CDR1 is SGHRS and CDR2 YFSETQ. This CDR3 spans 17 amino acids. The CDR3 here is CASSPLAGGPSTGELFF. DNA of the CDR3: TGCGCCAGCAGCCCACTAGCGGGAGGGCCGTCCACCGGGGAGCTGTTTTTT.

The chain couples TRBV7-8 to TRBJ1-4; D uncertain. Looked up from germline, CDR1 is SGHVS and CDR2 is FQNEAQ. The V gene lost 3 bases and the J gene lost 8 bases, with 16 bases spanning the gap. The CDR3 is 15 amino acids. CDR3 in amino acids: CASSLTRRGEEKLFF. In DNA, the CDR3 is TGTGCCAGCAGCTTGACTCGTCGGGGTGAAGAAAAACTGTTTTTT.

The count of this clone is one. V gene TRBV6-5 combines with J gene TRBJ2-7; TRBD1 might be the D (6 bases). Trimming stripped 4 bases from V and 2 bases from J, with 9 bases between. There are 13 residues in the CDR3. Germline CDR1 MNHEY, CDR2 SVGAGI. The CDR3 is CASSSDSTYEQYF. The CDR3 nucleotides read TGTGCCAGCAGTTCGGACAGTACCTACGAGCAGTACTTC.

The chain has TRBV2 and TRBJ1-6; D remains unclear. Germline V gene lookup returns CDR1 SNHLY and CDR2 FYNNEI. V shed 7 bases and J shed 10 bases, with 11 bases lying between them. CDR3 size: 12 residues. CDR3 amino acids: CASNDGGSPLHF. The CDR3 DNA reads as TGTGCCAGCAACGATGGTGGCTCACCCCTCCACTTT.

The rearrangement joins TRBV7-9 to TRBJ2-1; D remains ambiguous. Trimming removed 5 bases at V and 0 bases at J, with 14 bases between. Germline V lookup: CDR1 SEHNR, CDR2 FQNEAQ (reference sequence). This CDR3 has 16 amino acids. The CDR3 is CASSPLQDSSYNEQFF. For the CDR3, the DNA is TGTGCCAGCAGCCCCCTCCAGGATAGCTCCTACAATGAGCAGTTCTTC.

The CDR3 is CASSYIQNTDTQYF. The CDR3 region has the DNA TGTGCCAGCAGTTACATCCAGAACACAGATACGCAGTATTTT. The rearrangement uses TRBV6-6 and TRBJ2-3; D is unclear. Per the germline V gene, CDR1 is MNHNY and CDR2 is SVGAGI (reference sequence). The CDR3 has 14 residues. Between the trimmed V and J ends, which lost 2 bases and 2 bases, there was a span of 8 bases.

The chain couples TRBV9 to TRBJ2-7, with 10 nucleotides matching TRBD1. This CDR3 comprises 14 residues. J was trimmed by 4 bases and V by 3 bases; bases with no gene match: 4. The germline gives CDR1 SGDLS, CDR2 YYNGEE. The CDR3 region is CASSERQGAYEQYF. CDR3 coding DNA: TGTGCCAGCAGCGAGAGACAGGGGGCATACGAGCAGTACTTC.

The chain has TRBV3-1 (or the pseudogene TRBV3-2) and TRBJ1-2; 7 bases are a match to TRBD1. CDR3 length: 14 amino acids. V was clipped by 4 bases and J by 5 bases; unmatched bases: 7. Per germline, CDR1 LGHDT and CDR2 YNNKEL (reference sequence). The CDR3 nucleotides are TGTGCCAGCAGCCCCACAGGGGAGGCGTATGGCTACACCTTC. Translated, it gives CASSPTGEAYGYTF.

DNA for the CDR3: TGTGCCAGCAACCGAGAGGGGCAGGGGCATCAGCCCCAGCATTTT. Translated, it gives CASNREGQGHQPQHF. The V gene is TRBV9, the J gene TRBJ1-5; possibly TRBD1 for D (6 bases). CDR1 and CDR2 (germline): SGDLS, YYNGEE. Trimming stripped 6 bases from V and 5 bases from J, with 18 bases between. This CDR3 has 15 residues.